This T cell receptor (beta chain) comes out of a study of blood T cell repertoires in COVID-19. Overall study: Samples taken during acute and convalescent COVID-19 were collected in the United States, Italy and Spain. T cells, B-cell-depleted T cells, or PBMCs supplied cDNA or gDNA.

Original processing methods: Counts of nucleated cells, estimated from reference gene primer amplification, were obtained. The table came from immunoSEQ multiplex PCR; TCRdb's copy has only in-frame clones and leaves some out. V and J calls and clone size are as listed in that table; D and trimming were resolved from the DNA. The sample consists of 70,000 to 95,000 clones, 92% of them appearing once. Sequenced: peripheral blood. The source is a woman aged 60-70 years with active COVID-19.

This chain's CDR3 is CASSLLANEQFF. CDR3 DNA sequence: TGTGCCAGCAGTTTATTGGCAAATGAGCAGTTCTTC. The genes are TRBV28 and TRBJ2-1; D unresolved. The V gene lost 1 base and the J gene lost 7 bases, with 5 bases spanning the gap. The CDR3 spans 12 residues. Per the germline V gene, CDR1 is MDHEN and CDR2 is SYDVKM.